The 9 T cell receptor beta chains reported below all come from one sample, sequenced in a study of PD-L1 blockade in urothelial cancer. The time point denotes: pretreatment peripheral blood. Method: immunoSEQ multiplex PCR; TCRdb's copy keeps in-frame clones and lacks some. In the table there are about 49,000 clones, more than 65% of which are singletons. This material consisted of PBMCs, taken around atezolizumab (anti-PD-L1) treatment. The source of these receptors is a man in his 70s with urothelial cancer.

V gene TRBV9 combines with J gene TRBJ2-1; D gene unclear. CDR3 length: 14 amino acids. CDR1 SGDLS and CDR2 YYNGEE come from the germline V gene. With 0 bases removed from V and 5 bases from J, the gap between germline ends came to 9 bases. CDR3 sequence (DNA): TGTGCCAGCAGCGTAGCGGCACGGGACAATGAGCAGTTCTTC. This codes for CASSVAARDNEQFF.

V gene TRBV21-1 combines with J gene TRBJ1-5; the table calls TRBD1, which could not be checked here. TRBV21-1 corresponds to a pseudogene. The CDR3 is 20 amino acids. The CDR3 loop reads CASSKVKVTGISYGNQPQHF. In DNA form, the CDR3 reads TGTGCCAGCAGCAAAGTCAAGGTGACAGGGATATCCTACGGCAATCAGCCCCAGCATTTT.

The chain joins TRBV7-7 to TRBJ1-4; tentatively, D is TRBD1 (6 bases). Germline V gene data show CDR1 as SSHAT and CDR2 as FNYEAQ (reference sequence). CDR3 length: 15 residues. CDR3 DNA: TGTGCTACCGCGACAGGTTCGGGTGTAAATGAAAAACTGTTTTTT. It yields the protein CATATGSGVNEKLFF.

This chain uses TRBV10-1 with TRBJ1-1; D gene ambiguous. Trimming left V 8 bases short and J 6 bases short, with 16 bases between. CDR1 and CDR2 (germline): WNHNN, SYGVQD (reference sequence). The CDR3 is 13 residues long. In DNA form, the CDR3 reads TGCGCCAGCCAACCGGCGGGAACGGCTGAAGCTTTCTTT. This gives the protein CASQPAGTAEAFF.

This sequence joins TRBV6-1 and TRBJ2-2; no reliable D call. From germline, CDR1 is MNHNS and CDR2 SASEGT. This CDR3 is built from 13 residues. V lost 4 bases and J lost 8, with 11 bases in between. The CDR3 protein is CASSVSRSGELFF. In nucleotides, the CDR3 is TGTGCCAGCAGTGTTAGCCGGTCAGGGGAGCTGTTTTTT.

The chain couples TRBV5-4 to TRBJ2-2; maybe TRBD2 (6 bases). This CDR3 is 16 amino acids long. The V and J ends lost 4 bases and 4 bases respectively, with 17 bases between them. Germline CDR1 and CDR2: SGHNT and YYREEE (reference sequence). CDR3 sequence reads: CASSKDYSDATGELFF. CDR3 in DNA: TGTGCCAGCAGCAAGGACTACTCAGATGCCACCGGGGAGCTGTTTTTT.

This clone was detected only once. This chain connects TRBV10-3 to TRBJ2-1, with TRBD2 matching 9 bases. The V segment lost 3 bases and the J segment 0 bases; nucleotides outside the gene matches: 3. Germline CDR1 is ENHRY and CDR2 is SYGVKD. CDR3 length: 16 amino acids. CDR3 sequence: CAISDRSGSSYNEQFF. The DNA of the CDR3 is TGTGCCATCAGTGACCGTAGCGGGAGCTCCTACAATGAGCAGTTCTTC.

This chain links TRBV29-1 with TRBJ2-7; no clear D. V was trimmed by 2 bases and J by 3 bases, leaving 5 bases between them. The CDR3 is made up of 11 amino acids. The germline CDR1 and CDR2 sequences are SQVTM and ANQGSEA. The CDR3 nucleotides are TGCAGCGTTGAATCCGGCTACGAGCAGTACTTC. Its translation: CSVESGYEQYF.

The chain uses TRBV5-1 and TRBJ2-1, with TRBD1 matching over 7 bases. CDR1 is SGHRS and CDR2 is YFSETQ in the germline V gene. The V segment lost 4 bases and the J segment 7 bases; nucleotides outside the gene matches: 11. This CDR3 is 15 amino acids long. CDR3 residues: CASSPQGNGLNEQFF. CDR3 DNA sequence: TGCGCCAGCAGCCCACAGGGGAATGGCCTAAATGAGCAGTTCTTC.